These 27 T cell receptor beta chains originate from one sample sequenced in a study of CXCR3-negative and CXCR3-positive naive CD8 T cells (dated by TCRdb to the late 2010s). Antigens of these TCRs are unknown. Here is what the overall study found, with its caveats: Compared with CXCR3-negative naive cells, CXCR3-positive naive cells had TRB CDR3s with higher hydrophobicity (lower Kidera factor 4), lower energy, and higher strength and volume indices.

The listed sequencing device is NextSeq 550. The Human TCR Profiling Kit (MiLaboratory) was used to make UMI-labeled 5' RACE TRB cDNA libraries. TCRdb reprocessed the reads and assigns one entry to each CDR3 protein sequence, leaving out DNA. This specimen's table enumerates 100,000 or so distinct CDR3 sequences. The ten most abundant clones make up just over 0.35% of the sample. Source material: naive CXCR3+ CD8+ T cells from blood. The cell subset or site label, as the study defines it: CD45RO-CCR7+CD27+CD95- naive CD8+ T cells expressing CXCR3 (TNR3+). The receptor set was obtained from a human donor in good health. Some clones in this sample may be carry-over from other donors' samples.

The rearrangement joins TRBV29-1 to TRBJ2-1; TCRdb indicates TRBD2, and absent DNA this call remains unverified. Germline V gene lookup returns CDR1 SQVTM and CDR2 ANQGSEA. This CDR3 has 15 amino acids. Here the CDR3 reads CSVPGLAGYLAEQFF.

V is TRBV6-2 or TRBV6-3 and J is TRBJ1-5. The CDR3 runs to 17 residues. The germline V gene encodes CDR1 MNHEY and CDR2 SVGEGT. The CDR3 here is CASSYSEIPYSNQPQHF.

Here the CDR3 reads CASSYDEAYEQYF. The chain has TRBV6-6 and TRBJ2-7. Germline V gene lookup returns CDR1 MNHNY and CDR2 SVGAGI (reference sequence). This CDR3 is 13 amino acids long.

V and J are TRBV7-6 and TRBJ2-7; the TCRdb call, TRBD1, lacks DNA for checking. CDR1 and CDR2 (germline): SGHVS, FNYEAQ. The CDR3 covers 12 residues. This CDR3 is CASSTGVYEQYF. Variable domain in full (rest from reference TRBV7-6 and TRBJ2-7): GAGVSQSPRYKVTKRGQDVALRCDPISGHVSLYWYRQALGQGPEFLTYFNYEAQQDKSGLPNDRFSAERPEGSISTLTIQRTEQRDSAMYRCASSTGVYEQYFGPGTRLTVT.

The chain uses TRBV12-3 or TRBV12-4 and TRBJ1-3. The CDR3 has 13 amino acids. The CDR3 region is CASSFLRGNTIYF.

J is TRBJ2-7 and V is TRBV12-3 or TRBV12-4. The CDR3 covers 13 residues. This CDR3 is CASSFASPYEQYF.

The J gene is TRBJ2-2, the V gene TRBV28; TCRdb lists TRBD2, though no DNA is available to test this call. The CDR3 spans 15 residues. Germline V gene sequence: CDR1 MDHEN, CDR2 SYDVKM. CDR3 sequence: CASSFAGAGPGELFF.

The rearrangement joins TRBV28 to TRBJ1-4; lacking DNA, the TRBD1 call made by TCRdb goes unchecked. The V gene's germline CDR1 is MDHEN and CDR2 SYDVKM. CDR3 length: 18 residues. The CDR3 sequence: CASSTLTGRMETNEKLFF.

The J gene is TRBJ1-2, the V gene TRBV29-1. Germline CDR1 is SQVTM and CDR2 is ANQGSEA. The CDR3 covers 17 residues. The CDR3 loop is CSVEVRRVSSTNYGYTF.

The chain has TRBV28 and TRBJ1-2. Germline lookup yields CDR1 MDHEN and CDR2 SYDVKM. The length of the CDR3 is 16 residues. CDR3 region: CASSLFSGPSNYGYTF.

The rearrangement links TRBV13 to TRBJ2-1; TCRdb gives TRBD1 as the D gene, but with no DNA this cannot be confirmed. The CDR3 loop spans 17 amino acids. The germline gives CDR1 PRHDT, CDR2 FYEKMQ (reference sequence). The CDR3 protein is CASSLGVLDSGSNEQFF.

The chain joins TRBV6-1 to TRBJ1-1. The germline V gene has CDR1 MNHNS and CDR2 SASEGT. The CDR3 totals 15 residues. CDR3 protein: CASSEWPLREAEAFF.

CDR3 residues: CASRARLAGGIAGETQYF. The V gene is TRBV6-2 or TRBV6-3, the J gene TRBJ2-5; TCRdb names TRBD2, which stays unverified in the absence of DNA. Per germline, CDR1 MNHEY and CDR2 SVGEGT. The CDR3 runs to 18 residues.

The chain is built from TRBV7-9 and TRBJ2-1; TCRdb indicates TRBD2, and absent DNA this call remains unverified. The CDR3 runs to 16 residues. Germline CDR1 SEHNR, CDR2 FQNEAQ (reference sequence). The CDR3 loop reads CASNSGLAGLYNEQFF.

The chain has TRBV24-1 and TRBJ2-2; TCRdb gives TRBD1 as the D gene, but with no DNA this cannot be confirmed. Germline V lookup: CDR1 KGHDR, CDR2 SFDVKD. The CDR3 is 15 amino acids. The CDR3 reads CATSELGTGIGELFF.

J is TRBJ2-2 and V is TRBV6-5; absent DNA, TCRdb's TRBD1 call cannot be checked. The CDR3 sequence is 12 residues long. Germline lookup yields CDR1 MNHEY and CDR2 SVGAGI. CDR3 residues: CASNQGAGELFF.

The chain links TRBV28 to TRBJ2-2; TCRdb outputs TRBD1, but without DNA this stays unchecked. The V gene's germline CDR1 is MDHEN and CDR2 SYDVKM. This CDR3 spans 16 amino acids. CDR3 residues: CASSLTGGEGGGELFF.

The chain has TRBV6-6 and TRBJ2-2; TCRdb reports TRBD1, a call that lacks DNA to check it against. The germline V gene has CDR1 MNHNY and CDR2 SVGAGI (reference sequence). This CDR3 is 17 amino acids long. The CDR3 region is CASSTPGQGVSGGELFF.

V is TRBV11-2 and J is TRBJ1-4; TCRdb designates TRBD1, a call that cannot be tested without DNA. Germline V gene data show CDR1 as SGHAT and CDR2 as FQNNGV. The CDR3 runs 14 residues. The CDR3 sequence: CASSEPLGNEKLFF.

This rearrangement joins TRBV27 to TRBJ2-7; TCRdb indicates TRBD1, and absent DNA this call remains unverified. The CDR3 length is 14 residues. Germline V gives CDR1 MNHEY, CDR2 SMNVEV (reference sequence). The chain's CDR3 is CASSLSAGVYEQYF.

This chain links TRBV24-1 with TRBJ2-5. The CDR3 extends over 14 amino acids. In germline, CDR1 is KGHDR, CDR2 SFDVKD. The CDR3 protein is CATSEPDGQETQYF.

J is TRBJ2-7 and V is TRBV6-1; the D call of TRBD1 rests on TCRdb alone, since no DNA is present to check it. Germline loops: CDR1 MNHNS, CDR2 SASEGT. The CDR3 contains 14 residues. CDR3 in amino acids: CASSGGTGADEQYF.

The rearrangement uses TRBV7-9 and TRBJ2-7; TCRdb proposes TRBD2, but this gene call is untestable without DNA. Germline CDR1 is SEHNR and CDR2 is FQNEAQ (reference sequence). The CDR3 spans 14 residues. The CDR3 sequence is CASSTIAGSYEQYF.

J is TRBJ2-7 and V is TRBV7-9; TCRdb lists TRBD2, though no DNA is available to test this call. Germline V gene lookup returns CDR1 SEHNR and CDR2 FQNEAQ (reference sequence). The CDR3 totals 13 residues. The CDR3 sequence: CASSAGGKYEQYF.

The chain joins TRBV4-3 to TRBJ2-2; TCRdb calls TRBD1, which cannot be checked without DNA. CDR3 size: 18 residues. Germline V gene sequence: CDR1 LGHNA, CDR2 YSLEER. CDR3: CASSQETDRVFNTGELFF.

This CDR3 reads CASSPTPTLAGGPNEQFF. The J gene is TRBJ2-1, the V gene TRBV7-6; no DNA is available, so the TRBD2 call from TCRdb remains unchecked. The CDR3 spans 18 residues. The germline gives CDR1 SGHVS, CDR2 FNYEAQ. The full variable domain, in which reference TRBV7-6 and TRBJ2-1 provide the parts outside the CDR3, is GAGVSQSPRYKVTKRGQDVALRCDPISGHVSLYWYRQALGQGPEFLTYFNYEAQQDKSGLPNDRFSAERPEGSISTLTIQRTEQRDSAMYRCASSPTPTLAGGPNEQFFGPGTRLTVL.

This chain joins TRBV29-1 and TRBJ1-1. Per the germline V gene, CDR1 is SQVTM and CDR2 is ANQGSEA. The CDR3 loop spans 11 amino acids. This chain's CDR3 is CSVERNTEAFF.